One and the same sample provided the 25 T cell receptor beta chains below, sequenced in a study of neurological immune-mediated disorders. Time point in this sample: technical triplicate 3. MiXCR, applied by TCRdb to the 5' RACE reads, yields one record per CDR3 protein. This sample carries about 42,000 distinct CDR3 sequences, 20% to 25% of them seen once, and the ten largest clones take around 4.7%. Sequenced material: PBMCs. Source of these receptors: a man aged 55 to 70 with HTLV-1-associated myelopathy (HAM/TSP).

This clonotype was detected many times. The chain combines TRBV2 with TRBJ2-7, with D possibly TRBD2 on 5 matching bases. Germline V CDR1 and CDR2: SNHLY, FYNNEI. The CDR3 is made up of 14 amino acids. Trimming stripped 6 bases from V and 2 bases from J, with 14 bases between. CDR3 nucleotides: TGTGCCAGCAGGCCACCGACGGGAACCTACGAGCAGTACTTC. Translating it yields CASRPPTGTYEQYF. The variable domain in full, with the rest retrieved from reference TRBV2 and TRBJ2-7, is EPEVTQTPSHQVTQMGQEVILRCVPISNHLYFYWYRQILGQKVEFLVSFYNNEISEKSEIFDDQFSVERPDGSNFTLKIRSTKLEDSAMYFCASRPPTGTYEQYFGPGTRLTVT.

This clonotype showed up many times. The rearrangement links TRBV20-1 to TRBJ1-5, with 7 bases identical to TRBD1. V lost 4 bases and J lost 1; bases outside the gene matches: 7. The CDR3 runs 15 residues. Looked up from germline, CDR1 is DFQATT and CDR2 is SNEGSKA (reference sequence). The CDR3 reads CSAMDRSLSNQPQHF. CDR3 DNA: TGCAGTGCTATGGACAGGTCGTTGAGCAATCAGCCCCAGCATTTT.

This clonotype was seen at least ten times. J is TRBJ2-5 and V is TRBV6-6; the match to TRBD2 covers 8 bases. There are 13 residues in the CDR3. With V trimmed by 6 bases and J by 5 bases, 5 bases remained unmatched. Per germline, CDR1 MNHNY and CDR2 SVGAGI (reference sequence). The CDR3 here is CASRREVWETQYF. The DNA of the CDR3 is TGTGCCAGCAGGCGGGAGGTGTGGGAGACCCAGTACTTC.

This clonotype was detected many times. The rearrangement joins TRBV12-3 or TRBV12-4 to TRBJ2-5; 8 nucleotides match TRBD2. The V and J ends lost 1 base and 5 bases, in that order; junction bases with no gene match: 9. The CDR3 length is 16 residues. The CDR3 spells CASSLGNSGVGETQYF. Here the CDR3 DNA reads TGTGCCAGCAGTTTAGGGAATAGCGGGGTTGGGGAGACCCAGTACTTC.

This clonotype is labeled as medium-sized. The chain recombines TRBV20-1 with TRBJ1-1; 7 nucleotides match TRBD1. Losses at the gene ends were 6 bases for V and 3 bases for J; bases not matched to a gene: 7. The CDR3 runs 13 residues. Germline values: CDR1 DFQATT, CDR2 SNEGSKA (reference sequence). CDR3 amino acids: CSARDSRDTEAFF. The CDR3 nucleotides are TGCAGTGCCAGGGACAGCAGGGACACTGAAGCTTTCTTT.

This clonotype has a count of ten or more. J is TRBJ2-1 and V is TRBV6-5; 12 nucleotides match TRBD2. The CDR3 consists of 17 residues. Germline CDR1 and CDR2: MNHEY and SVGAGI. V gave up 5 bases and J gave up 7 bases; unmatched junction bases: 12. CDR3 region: CASSETSGSIAGNEQFF. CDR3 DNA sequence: TGTGCCAGCAGTGAGACTAGCGGGAGCATCGCGGGGAATGAGCAGTTCTTC.

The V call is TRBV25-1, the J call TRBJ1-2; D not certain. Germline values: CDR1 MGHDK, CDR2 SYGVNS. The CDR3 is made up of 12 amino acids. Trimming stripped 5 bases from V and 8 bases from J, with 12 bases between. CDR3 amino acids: CASSPDMGGYTF. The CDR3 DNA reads TGTGCCAGCAGTCCTGACATGGGAGGCTACACCTTC.

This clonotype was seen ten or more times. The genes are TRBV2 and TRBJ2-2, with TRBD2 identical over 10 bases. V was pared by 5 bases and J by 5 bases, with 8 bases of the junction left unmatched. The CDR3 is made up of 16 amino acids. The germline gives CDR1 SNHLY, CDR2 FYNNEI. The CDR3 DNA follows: TGTGCCAGCAGTAAACTAACTAGCGGGAATACCGGGGAGCTGTTTTTT. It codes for CASSKLTSGNTGELFF.

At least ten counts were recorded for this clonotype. This CDR3 is CSASQGPLIIASYNEQFF. The CDR3 DNA sequence: TGCAGTGCTAGTCAGGGCCCCCTAATTATCGCCTCCTACAATGAGCAGTTCTTC. The gene calls are TRBV20-1 and TRBJ2-1, with D possibly being TRBD1 (5 bases). V was shortened by 3 bases and J by 0 bases, with 21 bases between the two germline ends. There are 18 residues in the CDR3. Germline lookup yields CDR1 DFQATT and CDR2 SNEGSKA (reference sequence).

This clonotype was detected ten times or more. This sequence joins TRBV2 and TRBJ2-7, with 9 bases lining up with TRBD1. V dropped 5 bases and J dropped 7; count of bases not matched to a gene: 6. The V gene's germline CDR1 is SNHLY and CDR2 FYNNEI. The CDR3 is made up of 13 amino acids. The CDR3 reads CASSLGQGGEQYF. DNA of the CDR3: TGTGCCAGCAGTTTGGGACAGGGTGGAGAGCAGTACTTC.

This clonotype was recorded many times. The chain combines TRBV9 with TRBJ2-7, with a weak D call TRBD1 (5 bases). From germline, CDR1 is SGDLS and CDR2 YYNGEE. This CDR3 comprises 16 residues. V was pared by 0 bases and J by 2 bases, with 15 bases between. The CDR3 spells CASSVGTYQSAYEQYF. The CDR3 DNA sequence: TGTGCCAGCAGCGTAGGGACATACCAATCGGCCTACGAGCAGTACTTC.

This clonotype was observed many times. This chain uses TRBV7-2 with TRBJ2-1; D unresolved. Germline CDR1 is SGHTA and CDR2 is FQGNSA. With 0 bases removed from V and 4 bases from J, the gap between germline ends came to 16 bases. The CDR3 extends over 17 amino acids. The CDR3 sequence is CASSLAKEDILYNEQFF. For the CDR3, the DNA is TGTGCCAGCAGCTTAGCTAAAGAAGACATCCTATACAATGAGCAGTTCTTC. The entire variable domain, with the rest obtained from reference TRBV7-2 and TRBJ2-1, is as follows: GAGVSQSPSNKVTEKGKDVELRCDPISGHTALYWYRQSLGQGLEFLIYFQGNSAPDKSGLPSDRFSAERTGGSVSTLTIQRTQQEDSAVYLCASSLAKEDILYNEQFFGPGTRLTVL.

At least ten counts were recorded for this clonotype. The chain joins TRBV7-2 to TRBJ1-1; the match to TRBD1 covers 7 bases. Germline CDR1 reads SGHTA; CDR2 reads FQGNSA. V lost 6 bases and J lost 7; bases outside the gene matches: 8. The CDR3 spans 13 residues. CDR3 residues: CASSLPGGSEAFF. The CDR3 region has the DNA TGTGCCAGCAGTTTGCCAGGGGGGAGTGAAGCTTTCTTT.

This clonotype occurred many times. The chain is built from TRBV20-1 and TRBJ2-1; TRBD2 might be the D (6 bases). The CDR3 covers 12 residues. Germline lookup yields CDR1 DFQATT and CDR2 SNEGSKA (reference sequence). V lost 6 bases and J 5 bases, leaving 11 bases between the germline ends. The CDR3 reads CSARESDNEQFF. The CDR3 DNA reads TGCAGTGCCCGGGAGTCAGACAATGAGCAGTTCTTC.

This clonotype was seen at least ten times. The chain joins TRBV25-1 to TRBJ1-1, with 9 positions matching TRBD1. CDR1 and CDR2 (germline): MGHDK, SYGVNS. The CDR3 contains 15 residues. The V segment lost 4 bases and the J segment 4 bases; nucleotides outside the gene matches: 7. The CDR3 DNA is TGTGCCAGCAGTGTCCCACAGGGGGCATTCACTGAAGCTTTCTTT. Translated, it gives CASSVPQGAFTEAFF. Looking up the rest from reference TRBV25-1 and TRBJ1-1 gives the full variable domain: EADIYQTPRYLVIGTGKKITLECSQTMGHDKMYWYQQDPGMELHLIHYSYGVNSTEKGDLSSESTVSRIRTEHFPLTLESARPSHTSQYLCASSVPQGAFTEAFFGQGTRLTVV.

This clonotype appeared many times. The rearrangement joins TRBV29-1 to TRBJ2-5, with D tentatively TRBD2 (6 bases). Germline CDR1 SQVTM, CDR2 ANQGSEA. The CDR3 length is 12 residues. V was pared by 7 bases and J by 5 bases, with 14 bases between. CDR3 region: CSAGDSKETQYF. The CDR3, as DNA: TGCAGCGCGGGGGATTCCAAGGAGACCCAGTACTTC.

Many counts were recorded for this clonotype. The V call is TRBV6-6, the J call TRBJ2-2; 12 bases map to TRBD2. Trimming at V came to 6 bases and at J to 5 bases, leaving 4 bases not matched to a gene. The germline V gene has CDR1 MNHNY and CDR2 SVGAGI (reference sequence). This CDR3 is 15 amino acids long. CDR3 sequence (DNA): TGTGCCAGCAGCGGGACTAGCGGGTCTACCGGGGAGCTGTTTTTT. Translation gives CASSGTSGSTGELFF.

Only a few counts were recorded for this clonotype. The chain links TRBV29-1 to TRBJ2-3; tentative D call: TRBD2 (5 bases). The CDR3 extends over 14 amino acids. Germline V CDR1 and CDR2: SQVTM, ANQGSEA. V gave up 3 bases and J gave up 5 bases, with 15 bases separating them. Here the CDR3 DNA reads TGCAGCGTTGAGCGGCCTGCACGGGGAGATACGCAGTATTTT. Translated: CSVERPARGDTQYF.

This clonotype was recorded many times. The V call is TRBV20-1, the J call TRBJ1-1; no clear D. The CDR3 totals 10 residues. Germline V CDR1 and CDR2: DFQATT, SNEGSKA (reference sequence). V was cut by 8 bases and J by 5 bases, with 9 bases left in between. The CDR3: CSLGRTEAFF. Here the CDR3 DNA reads TGCAGTTTGGGGAGAACTGAAGCTTTCTTT.

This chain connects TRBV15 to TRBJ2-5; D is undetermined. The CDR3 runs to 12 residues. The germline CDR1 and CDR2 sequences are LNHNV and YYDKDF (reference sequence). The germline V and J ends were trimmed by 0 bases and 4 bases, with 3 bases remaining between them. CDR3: CATSREGETQYF. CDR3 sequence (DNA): TGTGCCACCAGCAGAGAGGGAGAGACCCAGTACTTC.

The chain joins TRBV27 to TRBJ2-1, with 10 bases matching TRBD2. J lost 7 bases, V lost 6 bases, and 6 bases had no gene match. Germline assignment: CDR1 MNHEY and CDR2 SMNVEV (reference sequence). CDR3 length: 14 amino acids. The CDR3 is CASRNALAGNEQFF. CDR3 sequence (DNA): TGTGCCAGCAGAAATGCACTAGCGGGAAATGAGCAGTTCTTC.

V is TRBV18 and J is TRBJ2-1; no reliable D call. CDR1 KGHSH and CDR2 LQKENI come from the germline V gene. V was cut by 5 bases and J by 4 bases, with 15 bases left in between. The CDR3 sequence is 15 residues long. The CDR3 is CASSKNVGNYNEQFF. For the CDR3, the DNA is TGTGCCAGCTCAAAGAACGTTGGGAATTACAATGAGCAGTTCTTC.

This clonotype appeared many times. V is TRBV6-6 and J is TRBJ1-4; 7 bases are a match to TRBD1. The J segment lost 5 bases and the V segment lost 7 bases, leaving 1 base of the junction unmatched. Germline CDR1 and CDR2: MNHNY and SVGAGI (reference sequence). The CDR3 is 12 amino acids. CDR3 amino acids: CASTGQNEKLFF. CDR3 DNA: TGTGCCAGCACGGGACAGAATGAAAAACTGTTTTTT.

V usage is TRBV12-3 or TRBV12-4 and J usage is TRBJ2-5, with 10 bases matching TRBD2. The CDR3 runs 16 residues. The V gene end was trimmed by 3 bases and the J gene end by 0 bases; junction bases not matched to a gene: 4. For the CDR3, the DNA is TGTGCCAGCAGTTTTACTAGCGGGGCTTACCAAGAGACCCAGTACTTC. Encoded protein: CASSFTSGAYQETQYF.

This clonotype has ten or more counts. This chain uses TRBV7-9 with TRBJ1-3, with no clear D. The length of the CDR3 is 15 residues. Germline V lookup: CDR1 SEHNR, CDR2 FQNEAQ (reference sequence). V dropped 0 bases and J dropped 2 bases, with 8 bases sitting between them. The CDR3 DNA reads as TGTGCCAGCAGCTTAGCGTCGGCAGCTGGAAACACCATATATTTT. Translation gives CASSLASAAGNTIYF. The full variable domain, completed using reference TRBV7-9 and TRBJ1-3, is DTGVSQNPRHKITKRGQNVTFRCDPISEHNRLYWYRQTLGQGPEFLTYFQNEAQLEKSRLLSDRFSAERPKGSFSTLEIQRTEQGDSAMYLCASSLASAAGNTIYFGEGSWLTVV.